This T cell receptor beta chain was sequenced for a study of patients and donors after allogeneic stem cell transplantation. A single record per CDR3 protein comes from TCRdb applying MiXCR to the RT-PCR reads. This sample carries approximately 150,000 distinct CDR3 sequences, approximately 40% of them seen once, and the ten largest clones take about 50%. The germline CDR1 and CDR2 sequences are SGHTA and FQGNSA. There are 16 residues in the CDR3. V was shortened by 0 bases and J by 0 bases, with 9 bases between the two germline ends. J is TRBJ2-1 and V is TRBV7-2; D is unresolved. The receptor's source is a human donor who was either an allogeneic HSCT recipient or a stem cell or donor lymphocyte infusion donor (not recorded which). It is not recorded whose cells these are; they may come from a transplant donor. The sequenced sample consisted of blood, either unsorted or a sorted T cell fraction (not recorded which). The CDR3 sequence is CASSLAPFSSYNEQFF. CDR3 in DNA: TGTGCCAGCAGCTTAGCGCCGTTTAGCTCCTACAATGAGCAGTTCTTC. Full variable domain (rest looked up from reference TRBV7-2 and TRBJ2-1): GAGVSQSPSNKVTEKGKDVELRCDPISGHTALYWYRQSLGQGLEFLIYFQGNSAPDKSGLPSDRFSAERTGGSVSTLTIQRTQQEDSAVYLCASSLAPFSSYNEQFFGPGTRLTVL.